This T cell receptor (beta chain) emerged from a study of beta chain features in type 1 diabetes. About the study: Cell yields, gender and age were comparable in patients and healthy donors. Examination of sorted cells across all samples involved around 99 million cells.

Note on this clone: What it recognizes is unknown.

Sorted populations all exceeded 95% purity. Germline CDR1 SGDLS, CDR2 YYNGEE. The CDR3 length is 17 residues. V was cut by 3 bases and J by 4 bases, with 23 bases left in between. Study-wide results and caveats: Among all four CD4+ subsets, Type 1 diabetes patients had TCRB CDR3s that were moderately but significantly shorter. Fewer junction insertions and more nucleotide deletions appeared in type 1 diabetes patients.

Expressed TCRB transcripts got sequenced, as all isolated RNA was reverse transcribed. Method: immunoSEQ multiplex PCR; TCRdb's copy keeps in-frame clones and lacks some. The sample carries about 99,000 clones, about 26% recorded once. The sample taken for sequencing was central memory CD4+ T cells from blood. The clonotype comes from a woman younger than 35 with type 1 diabetes. This chain links TRBV9 with TRBJ2-7; TRBD2 might be the D (6 bases). The CDR3 spells CASSAGAARGGAYEQYF. The DNA for the CDR3 is TGTGCCAGCAGCGCCGGGGCAGCGAGAGGAGGGGCTTACGAGCAGTACTTC.